This section outlines one T cell receptor beta chain sequence together with its context. As yet, its antigen is unknown. The record originates from a study of cytomegalovirus exposure and HLA in healthy donors. Study-level background: A prior analysis found 117 million unique TCR beta sequences from some 190 million T cells.

Regarding the study as a whole: On later analysis, the bulk of CMV-associated TCR beta chains appeared to be HLA-restricted. TRBV6-2, TRBV6-3 and other indistinguishable V segments were excluded.

It was with 60 Vbeta and 13 Jbeta primers that the PCR ran. Some clones are missing from TCRdb's copy, which holds only in-frame ones; the method was immunoSEQ multiplex PCR. The sample has 250,000 to 350,000 clones, 75% to 90% seen once; the top ten hold 0.3% to 0.35%. CDR1 SGHRS and CDR2 YFSETQ come from the germline V gene. The CDR3 consists of 16 residues. The ends lost 1 base at V and 5 bases at J; junction bases unmatched: 10. All the people who gave samples were healthy bone marrow donors. Sequenced input: PBMCs. The chain carries TRBV5-1 and TRBJ2-3, with 7 positions matching TRBD1. The sequence came from a girl between 2 and 10 years old in good health and CMV-seronegative. The CDR3 DNA is TGCGCCAGCAGCTTGACGGGACAGCCGCTAGGAGATACGCAGTATTTT. Encoded protein: CASSLTGQPLGDTQYF.